Below are 31 T cell receptor beta chains sequenced from a single sample in a study of blood T cell repertoires in COVID-19. The method was immunoSEQ multiplex PCR; TCRdb's version includes in-frame clones alone and lacks a portion of them. The table lists 150,000 to 200,000 clones, around 86% of them singletons, with about 7.1% in the top ten. The specimen sequenced was peripheral blood. Source of these receptors: a woman between 65 and 79 years old with COVID-19, enrolled during active disease.

The chain recombines TRBV30 with TRBJ1-3; D unclear. Germline loops: CDR1 GTSNPN, CDR2 SVGIG (reference sequence). This CDR3 is 13 amino acids long. Trimming left V 5 bases short and J 0 bases short, with 8 bases between. The CDR3: CAWAEDSGNTIYF. As DNA, the CDR3 is TGTGCCTGGGCAGAAGACTCTGGAAACACCATATATTTT. The variable domain in full, completed from reference TRBV30 and TRBJ1-3, reads SQTIHQWPATLVQPVGSPLSLECTVEGTSNPNLYWYRQAAGRGLQLLFYSVGIGQISSEVPQNLSASRPQDRQFILSSKKLLLSDSGFYLCAWAEDSGNTIYFGEGSWLTVV.

This clone has a single count. The chain combines TRBV29-1 with TRBJ2-3, with 7 bases identical to TRBD2. Germline values: CDR1 SQVTM, CDR2 ANQGSEA. CDR3 length equals 14 residues. CDR3: CSWSGRAGTDTQYF. The CDR3 coding sequence is TGCAGTTGGTCGGGGAGGGCGGGCACAGATACGCAGTATTTT.

The rearrangement links TRBV5-1 to TRBJ1-2; 8 positions match TRBD1. Per the germline V gene, CDR1 is SGHRS and CDR2 is YFSETQ. CDR3 length: 13 amino acids. Unmatched junction bases numbered 7, after V lost 4 bases and J lost 8 bases. The CDR3 nucleotides read TGCGCCAGCAGCCCACAGGGGGACGGAGGCTACACCTTC. Residues: CASSPQGDGGYTF.

The J gene is TRBJ1-3, the V gene TRBV24-1; TRBD1 might be the D (5 bases). From germline, CDR1 is KGHDR and CDR2 SFDVKD. The CDR3 length is 15 residues. The V end lost 5 bases, the J end lost 2 bases, and 12 bases lay between the germline ends. CDR3 residues: CATSGGQGAGNTIYF. DNA of the CDR3: TGTGCCACCAGTGGTGGCCAGGGTGCTGGAAACACCATATATTTT.

The sample holds a few counts of this clone. The chain has TRBV10-2 and TRBJ2-7; D is undetermined. CDR1 WSHSY and CDR2 SAAADI come from the germline V gene. The CDR3 runs 12 residues. V shed 5 bases and J shed 3 bases, with 8 bases lying between them. The CDR3: CASSQQSYEQYF. CDR3 coding DNA: TGCGCCAGCAGTCAACAGAGCTACGAGCAGTACTTC.

This chain joins TRBV25-1 and TRBJ1-1; possibly TRBD1 for D (6 bases). The V and J ends lost 7 bases and 4 bases respectively, with 16 bases between them. CDR1 is MGHDK and CDR2 is SYGVNS in the germline V gene. The CDR3 runs to 14 residues. CDR3 in DNA: TGTGCCAGCATGAAACGGGGGGACACCACTGAAGCTTTCTTT. Its translation is CASMKRGDTTEAFF.

The J gene is TRBJ1-6, the V gene TRBV5-4; unclear D gene. CDR1 and CDR2 from the germline V gene are SGHNT and YYREEE (reference sequence). The length of the CDR3 is 15 residues. Between the trimmed V and J ends, which lost 0 bases and 5 bases, there was a span of 9 bases. The CDR3: CASSLDPRHNSPLHF. CDR3 DNA sequence: TGTGCCAGCAGCTTGGACCCCAGGCATAATTCACCCCTCCACTTT. The full variable domain, with the rest looked up from reference TRBV5-4 and TRBJ1-6, is ETGVTQSPTHLIKTRGQQVTLRCSSQSGHNTVSWYQQALGQGPQFIFQYYREEENGRGNFPPRFSGLQFPNYSSELNVNALELDDSALYLCASSLDPRHNSPLHFGNGTRLTVT.

This sequence joins TRBV28 and TRBJ2-1, with 10 positions matching TRBD2. Germline V gives CDR1 MDHEN, CDR2 SYDVKM. This CDR3 region has 15 residues. The V segment lost 6 bases and the J segment 6 bases; nucleotides outside the gene matches: 8. The CDR3 protein is CASSRSGRGGNEQFF. The CDR3 DNA sequence: TGTGCCAGCAGCCGGAGCGGGAGGGGGGGCAATGAGCAGTTCTTC.

The rearrangement joins TRBV7-9 to TRBJ2-3, with 10 bases identical to TRBD2. CDR1 and CDR2 (germline): SEHNR, FQNEAQ (reference sequence). V lost 3 bases and J lost 11; bases outside the gene matches: 5. The CDR3 sequence is 13 residues long. The CDR3 DNA is TGTGCCAGCAGCTTGCAACTAGCGGGAAGGCAGTATTTT. Residues: CASSLQLAGRQYF.

The rearrangement uses TRBV10-3 and TRBJ2-7, with TRBD1 matching over 8 bases. The V gene's germline CDR1 is ENHRY and CDR2 SYGVKD. V lost 6 bases to trimming and J lost 6 bases; unmatched junction nucleotides: 10. The CDR3 spans 14 residues. CDR3 amino acids: CAIRSPGGGFEQYF. CDR3 nucleotide sequence: TGTGCCATCAGAAGTCCAGGGGGCGGGTTCGAGCAGTACTTC.

The V and J genes are TRBV28 and TRBJ2-1; TRBD1 matches at 10 bases. The CDR3 length is 15 residues. V shed 1 base, J shed 6 bases, and the junction held 3 bases outside the gene matches. CDR1 is MDHEN and CDR2 is SYDVKM in the germline V gene. The CDR3 sequence is CASSLLGTGANEQFF. The CDR3 DNA reads TGTGCCAGCAGTTTATTGGGGACAGGGGCCAATGAGCAGTTCTTC.

In this sample, this clone turned up once. This chain links TRBV20-1 with TRBJ1-5; D not certain. The V gene's germline CDR1 is DFQATT and CDR2 SNEGSKA (reference sequence). The V gene lost 3 bases and the J gene lost 5 bases, with 17 bases spanning the gap. The CDR3 has 15 amino acids. The CDR3 DNA sequence: TGCAGTGCTAGTAGGCCCCGCGGAAGGCATCAGCCCCAGCATTTT. This codes for CSASRPRGRHQPQHF.

This clone was seen just once. V is TRBV27 and J is TRBJ2-3; TRBD2 is a possible D gene (6 bases). This CDR3 spans 13 amino acids. Germline assignment: CDR1 MNHEY and CDR2 SMNVEV (reference sequence). The V end lost 2 bases, the J end lost 5 bases, and 8 bases lay between the germline ends. The CDR3 bases are TGTGCCAGCAGTTTAAGGGGAGGAGATACGCAGTATTTT. The encoded protein is CASSLRGGDTQYF.

The CDR3 DNA reads TGTGCCAGCAGTTTCCCCGGCACAGATACGCAGTATTTT. This gives the protein CASSFPGTDTQYF. The V call is TRBV6-6, the J call TRBJ2-3; D unresolved. This CDR3 spans 13 amino acids. The V end was cut by 4 bases, the J end by 1 base, with 6 bases between. CDR1 MNHNY and CDR2 SVGAGI come from the germline V gene (reference sequence).

The V gene is TRBV28, the J gene TRBJ1-1, with D possibly TRBD1 on 6 matching bases. Germline assignment: CDR1 MDHEN and CDR2 SYDVKM. Trimming cost V 6 bases and J 1 base, with 18 bases left between them. The CDR3 runs to 16 residues. The CDR3 region has the DNA TGTGCCAGCAGCTTAACAGGGTTCAGAGCGAACACTGAAGCTTTCTTT. Translated, it gives CASSLTGFRANTEAFF.

This chain links TRBV2 with TRBJ2-3; D may be TRBD2 (5 bases). The V gene's germline CDR1 is SNHLY and CDR2 FYNNEI. V was cut by 9 bases and J by 6 bases, with 16 bases left in between. The CDR3 runs to 13 residues. The CDR3 coding sequence is TGTGCCAGTAGAGCGGAGTATTTGGATACGCAGTATTTT. It encodes CASRAEYLDTQYF.

The rearrangement links TRBV2 to TRBJ2-5; 9 nucleotides line up with TRBD1. V trimming: 7 bases; J trimming: 5 bases; junction bases outside the gene matches: 14. The CDR3 length is 16 residues. The germline CDR1 and CDR2 sequences are SNHLY and FYNNEI. CDR3 sequence (DNA): TGTGCCAGCACCAAAGAAAGGACAGGGGACGGCGAGACCCAGTACTTC. Residues: CASTKERTGDGETQYF. The entire variable domain, with the rest obtained from reference TRBV2 and TRBJ2-5, is as follows: EPEVTQTPSHQVTQMGQEVILRCVPISNHLYFYWYRQILGQKVEFLVSFYNNEISEKSEIFDDQFSVERPDGSNFTLKIRSTKLEDSAMYFCASTKERTGDGETQYFGPGTRLLVL.

The chain has TRBV29-1 and TRBJ2-1, with no clear D. The V gene lost 7 bases and the J gene lost 3 bases, with 19 bases spanning the gap. Germline V gene sequence: CDR1 SQVTM, CDR2 ANQGSEA. The CDR3 runs to 15 residues. The CDR3 nucleotides are TGCAGCGGTGGATCGCCAGGTAACCTCTACAATGAGCAGTTCTTC. This sequence encodes CSGGSPGNLYNEQFF.

The genes are TRBV7-2 and TRBJ2-1; 8 positions agree with TRBD2. After removal of 1 base from V and 0 bases from J, the junction contained 5 bases not matched to a gene. The germline V gene encodes CDR1 SGHTA and CDR2 FQGNSA. The CDR3 spans 17 residues. CDR3 protein: CASSLVGSGISYNEQFF. The CDR3 region has the DNA TGTGCCAGCAGCTTAGTGGGTAGCGGGATCTCCTACAATGAGCAGTTCTTC.

The V call is TRBV30, the J call TRBJ1-5, with D uncertain. The CDR3 sequence is 13 residues long. Germline CDR1 reads GTSNPN; CDR2 reads SVGIG (reference sequence). V lost 5 bases to trimming and J lost 5 bases, with 13 bases between them. CDR3 region: CAWSLGVYQPQHF. CDR3 nucleotides: TGTGCCTGGTCCCTCGGGGTGTATCAGCCCCAGCATTTT.

CDR3 loop: CASSFDRANYGYTF. The CDR3 DNA reads as TGCGCCAGCAGCTTTGACAGGGCCAACTATGGCTACACCTTC. V usage is TRBV5-1 and J usage is TRBJ1-2; the match to TRBD1 covers 7 bases. The CDR3 loop spans 14 amino acids. Germline values: CDR1 SGHRS, CDR2 YFSETQ. V lost 2 bases to trimming and J lost 2 bases; unmatched junction nucleotides: 3.

V and J are TRBV5-4 and TRBJ2-2; 8 bases agree with TRBD2. The V gene's germline CDR1 is SGHNT and CDR2 YYREEE (reference sequence). The CDR3 totals 16 residues. V lost 0 bases, J lost 6 bases, and 7 bases stayed unmatched. CDR3 DNA sequence: TGTGCCAGCAGCTTGGGACTAGCGCTTGATTCCGGGGAGCTGTTTTTT. It encodes CASSLGLALDSGELFF.

This chain joins TRBV27 and TRBJ2-4; tentative D call: TRBD2 (5 bases). Trimming removed 7 bases at V and 3 bases at J, with 16 bases between. This CDR3 is 15 amino acids long. Per the germline V gene, CDR1 is MNHEY and CDR2 is SMNVEV (reference sequence). The CDR3 loop is CASTNSGIGKNIQYF. In nucleotides, the CDR3 is TGTGCCAGCACCAACTCGGGGATCGGCAAAAACATTCAGTACTTC.

The chain uses TRBV7-3 and TRBJ2-7; 10 bases are shared with TRBD1. After removal of 2 bases from V and 6 bases from J, the junction contained 1 base not matched to a gene. Germline CDR1 is SGHTA and CDR2 is FQGTGA. CDR3 size: 13 residues. The DNA for the CDR3 is TGTGCCAGCAGCTTAGGGACAGGGGCCGAGCAGTACTTC. This codes for CASSLGTGAEQYF.

The chain uses TRBV2 and TRBJ2-3, with TRBD2 matching 14 bases. CDR1 is SNHLY and CDR2 is FYNNEI in the germline V gene. Trimming took 7 bases from V and 4 from J; bases not matched to a gene: 4. The CDR3 is made up of 15 amino acids. CDR3 in amino acids: CASKPTSGRADTQYF. In nucleotides, the CDR3 is TGTGCCAGCAAGCCGACTAGCGGGAGGGCAGATACGCAGTATTTT.

The chain employs TRBV28 and TRBJ1-4, with TRBD1 matching 8 bases. Germline V lookup: CDR1 MDHEN, CDR2 SYDVKM. There are 15 residues in the CDR3. The J segment lost 8 bases and the V segment lost 4 bases, leaving 9 bases of the junction unmatched. The CDR3, as DNA: TGTGCCAGCAGTTCTGAAGACAGGGGAGGAGAAAAACTGTTTTTT. Its translation is CASSSEDRGGEKLFF.

This CDR3 reads CASSPGTGGTEAFF. The CDR3 DNA sequence: TGCGCCAGCAGCCCCGGGACAGGGGGCACTGAAGCTTTCTTT. The chain is built from TRBV5-1 and TRBJ1-1; TRBD1 aligns across 11 bases. V lost 4 bases and J lost 4; bases outside the gene matches: 3. The CDR3 is 14 residues long. The V gene's germline CDR1 is SGHRS and CDR2 YFSETQ. Full variable domain (rest looked up from reference TRBV5-1 and TRBJ1-1): KAGVTQTPRYLIKTRGQQVTLSCSPISGHRSVSWYQQTPGQGLQFLFEYFSETQRNKGNFPGRFSGRQFSNSRSEMNVSTLELGDSALYLCASSPGTGGTEAFFGQGTRLTVV.

The genes are TRBV7-2 and TRBJ2-5, with D unresolved. Germline-derived CDR1 and CDR2 are SGHTA and FQGNSA. This CDR3 is built from 15 residues. V lost 0 bases and J 5 bases, leaving 13 bases between the germline ends. CDR3 DNA sequence: TGTGCCAGCAGCTTAGCTGGCAAGCCGGGTGAGACCCAGTACTTC. Protein: CASSLAGKPGETQYF.

The rearrangement links TRBV7-2 to TRBJ2-5, with 7 bases aligning to TRBD2. This CDR3 contains 14 residues. The V and J ends lost 4 bases and 1 base, in that order; junction bases with no gene match: 3. Germline V gene data show CDR1 as SGHTA and CDR2 as FQGNSA. CDR3 nucleotide sequence: TGTGCCAGCAGCTACGCGGGGGTCCAAGAGACCCAGTACTTC. Its protein is CASSYAGVQETQYF.

The genes are TRBV6-5 and TRBJ1-1, with D unclear. The CDR3 is made up of 12 amino acids. CDR1 is MNHEY, CDR2 SVGAGI, per germline. Trimming pared 8 bases from V and 7 bases from J, leaving 14 bases between. The CDR3 protein is CASCFGDGEAFF. As DNA, the CDR3 is TGTGCCAGCTGTTTCGGAGACGGTGAAGCTTTCTTT.

Here the CDR3 reads CASSPGQKTQYF. CDR3 nucleotide sequence: TGTGCCAGCAGTCCGGGACAGAAGACCCAGTACTTC. The chain couples TRBV28 to TRBJ2-5; the match to TRBD1 covers 7 bases. The V gene end was trimmed by 5 bases and the J gene end by 6 bases; junction bases not matched to a gene: 3. This CDR3 is built from 12 residues. Germline V CDR1 and CDR2: MDHEN, SYDVKM.